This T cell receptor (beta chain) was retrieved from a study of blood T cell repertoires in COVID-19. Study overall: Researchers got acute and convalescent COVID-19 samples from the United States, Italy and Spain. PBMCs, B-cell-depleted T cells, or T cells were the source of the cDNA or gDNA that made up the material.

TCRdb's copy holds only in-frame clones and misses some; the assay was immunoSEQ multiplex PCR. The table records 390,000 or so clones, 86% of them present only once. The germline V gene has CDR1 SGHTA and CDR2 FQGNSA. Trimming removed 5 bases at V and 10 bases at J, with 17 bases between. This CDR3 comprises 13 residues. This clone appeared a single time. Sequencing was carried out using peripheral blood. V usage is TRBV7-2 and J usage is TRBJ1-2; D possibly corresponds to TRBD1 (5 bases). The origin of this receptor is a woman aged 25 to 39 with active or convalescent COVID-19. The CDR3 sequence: CASSPGGGIDYTF. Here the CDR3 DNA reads TGTGCCAGCAGCCCCGGGGGGGGAATAGACTACACCTTC. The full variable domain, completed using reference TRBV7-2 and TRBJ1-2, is GAGVSQSPSNKVTEKGKDVELRCDPISGHTALYWYRQSLGQGLEFLIYFQGNSAPDKSGLPSDRFSAERTGGSVSTLTIQRTQQEDSAVYLCASSPGGGIDYTFGSGTRLTVV.